This is a list of T cell receptor beta chains from one sample in a study of blood T cell repertoires in COVID-19. Assay used: immunoSEQ multiplex PCR; TCRdb lists only in-frame clones, some missing. The sample shows about 80,000 clones, around four fifths of them seen only once. Sequencing was done on a sample of peripheral blood. The receptors stem from a man older than 75 with active or convalescent COVID-19. Both conserved end residues are part of each CDR3. Fields, in order: clone size, D gene, V gene, J gene, CDR3 DNA, CDR3 protein. The D gene is left open where the match is weak. Some rows have no size entry. The others give once, few or many, or a class for an expanded clone.

-	-	TRBV20-1	TRBJ1-4	TGCAGTGCTAGTCAAGGGGATAATGAAAAACTGTTTTTT	CSASQGDNEKLFF
-	TRBD2	TRBV3-1/TRBV3-2	TRBJ2-3	TGTGCCAGCAGCCAAGAAGTAGCGGGGGGGCGTCAGTATTTT	CASSQEVAGGRQYF
-	-	TRBV7-9	TRBJ1-4	TGTGCCAGCAGATTATCGGGTTTAAATGAAAAACTGTTTTTT	CASRLSGLNEKLFF
-	-	TRBV28	TRBJ1-5	TGTGCCAGCAGCACACAGGGAACCCAGCCCCAGCATTTT	CASSTQGTQPQHF
-	-	TRBV4-1	TRBJ1-6	TGCGCCAGCAGCCAAGATGGACAGCCAAGCTCCTATAATTCACCCCTCCACTTT	CASSQDGQPSSYNSPLHF
-	TRBD2	TRBV27	TRBJ2-1	TGTGCCAGCACTGACCTAGCGGGGGGGTACAATGAGCAGTTCTTC	CASTDLAGGYNEQFF
once	-	TRBV11-3	TRBJ1-6	TGTGCCAGCAGCTACGGCAGGGGTAATTCACCCCTCCACTTT	CASSYGRGNSPLHF
-	TRBD1	TRBV29-1	TRBJ2-5	TGCAGCGTCGTAACAGGGGCGGCCCAGTACTTC	CSVVTGAAQYF
-	TRBD1	TRBV6-6	TRBJ1-4	TGTGCCAGCAGTTCGACAGGGATGTATGAAAAACTGTTTTTT	CASSSTGMYEKLFF
-	TRBD1	TRBV4-1	TRBJ1-3	TGCGCCAGCAGCCAAGAGGGACAGGGAAGATTTGGAAACACCATATATTTT	CASSQEGQGRFGNTIYF
-	-	TRBV24-1	TRBJ1-5	TGTGCCACCAGTGACCTAGGCGGCAATCAGCCCCAGCATTTT	CATSDLGGNQPQHF
-	TRBD1	TRBV18	TRBJ1-6	TGTGCCAGCTCACCCGGGACAGCAAACTCACCCCTCCACTTT	CASSPGTANSPLHF
-	TRBD1	TRBV7-9	TRBJ1-1	TGTGCCAGCAGCTTAAGACAGGGTGAGGACACTGAAGCTTTCTTT	CASSLRQGEDTEAFF
once	TRBD1	TRBV7-9	TRBJ2-5	TGTGCCAGCAGTTCGACAGGGGGGGAGGAGACCCAGTACTTC	CASSSTGGEETQYF
-	-	TRBV7-2	TRBJ2-3	TGTGCCAGCAGCTTAGGTCTGCGTGGAGATACGCAGTATTTT	CASSLGLRGDTQYF
-	TRBD1	TRBV29-1	TRBJ1-5	TGCAGCGTTGGTCCCGGGACAGGGGGGCCCCAGCATTTT	CSVGPGTGGPQHF
-	TRBD1	TRBV18	TRBJ1-2	TGTGCCAGCTCGCGGGACAGGGCGGGCAGCGGCTACACCTTC	CASSRDRAGSGYTF
once	-	TRBV3-1/TRBV3-2	TRBJ1-1	TGTGCCAGCAGCCAGTCGACAGCGAACACTGAAGCTTTCTTT	CASSQSTANTEAFF
-	TRBD2	TRBV4-1	TRBJ2-1	TGCGCCAGCAGCCAAAGCGGGGCCAACAATGAGCAGTTCTTC	CASSQSGANNEQFF
few	-	TRBV11-2	TRBJ1-5	TGTGCCAGCAGCCCCAAAGGGGCAGATAGCAATCAGCCCCAGCATTTT	CASSPKGADSNQPQHF
-	TRBD1	TRBV6-6	TRBJ1-3	TGTGCCAGCAGTCCTCTAAGCCCGGGACAGAGAAGCTCTGGAAACACCATATATTTT	CASSPLSPGQRSSGNTIYF
-	-	TRBV3-1/TRBV3-2	TRBJ1-4	TGTGCCAGCAGCCATCGCGAGGTTCCTAATGAAAAACTGTTTTTT	CASSHREVPNEKLFF
-	TRBD1	TRBV10-1	TRBJ1-5	TGCGCCAGCAGTAGGGGACAGGGTTTCGGTCAGCCCCAGCATTTT	CASSRGQGFGQPQHF
-	-	TRBV28	TRBJ1-2	TGTGCCAGCAGTCTGCGGAGGGCAGGGACCGAAGGCTACACCTTC	CASSLRRAGTEGYTF
-	-	TRBV7-2	TRBJ2-4	TGTGCCAGCAGCCCCTCGGGGGGCGAGGACATTCAGTACTTC	CASSPSGGEDIQYF
-	-	TRBV7-9	TRBJ2-2	TGTGCCAGCAGCTTAGCCCCGGGGGCCGGGGAGCTGTTTTTT	CASSLAPGAGELFF
-	TRBD2	TRBV6-5	TRBJ2-5	TGTGCCAGCAGTTACGGCGGGGGGGCCAGAGAGACCCAGTACTTC	CASSYGGGARETQYF
-	-	TRBV5-1	TRBJ1-4	TGCGCCAGCAGCTTGACTACAACTAATGAAAAACTGTTTTTT	CASSLTTTNEKLFF
-	TRBD1	TRBV19	TRBJ1-2	TGTGCCAGTAGTTACGGACAGGGGTATGGCTACACCTTC	CASSYGQGYGYTF
many	TRBD2	TRBV4-1	TRBJ2-5	TGCGCCAGCAGCCCCTCCTGGCTAGCGGGAGAAGAGACCCAGTACTTC	CASSPSWLAGEETQYF
-	-	TRBV7-9	TRBJ2-1	TGTGCCAGCAGCTTCGGTTCCGGACAATACCCCGCAGAGCAGTTCTTC	CASSFGSGQYPAEQFF
-	TRBD1	TRBV29-1	TRBJ1-2	TGCAGCGTGGACAGGGGCGTAACTGGCTACACCTTC	CSVDRGVTGYTF
once	-	TRBV4-2	TRBJ2-1	TGTGCCAGCAGCCGGACTGGTTACAATGAGCAGTTCTTC	CASSRTGYNEQFF
-	TRBD2	TRBV29-1	TRBJ2-3	TGCAGCGTCCGGACTAGCGGGAGGGGTGATACGCAGTATTTT	CSVRTSGRGDTQYF
once	-	TRBV5-4	TRBJ2-5	TGTGCCAGCAGCAGGGGCCGGGCTGAGACCCAGTACTTC	CASSRGRAETQYF
-	-	TRBV1	TRBJ1-2	TGCACCAGCAGCCACAACTCTTCCAACGGGACAGGGTATGGCTACACCTTC	CTSSHNSSNGTGYGYTF
-	TRBD1	TRBV7-2	TRBJ2-3	TGTGCCAGCAGGGTGTCCTCGTTCAGGGGGCCCAGGGGAGATACGCAGTATTTT	CASRVSSFRGPRGDTQYF
-	-	TRBV20-1	TRBJ2-2	TGCAGTGCTAGTGAGTGGGGGCTCACCGGGGAGCTGTTTTTT	CSASEWGLTGELFF
-	-	TRBV19	TRBJ1-3	TGTGCCAGTAGTATGAGGTCGGCCGGCGATAACATATATTTT	CASSMRSAGDNIYF
few	-	TRBV7-9	TRBJ1-2	TGTGCCAGCAGGGAGGCAGAGGTCAGTGGCTACACCTTC	CASREAEVSGYTF
-	-	TRBV28	TRBJ1-1	TGTGCCAGCAGGAACCCCCGGGAAGCTTTCTTT	CASRNPREAFF
-	-	TRBV29-1	TRBJ2-3	TGCAGCGGAAACCGGGGGAGTACGCAGTATTTT	CSGNRGSTQYF
few	-	TRBV7-7	TRBJ2-1	TGTGCCAGCAGCTCAGGACTTGCCGGGGTGCAGTTCTTC	CASSSGLAGVQFF
once	TRBD1	TRBV7-9	TRBJ1-2	TGTGCCAGCAGCGCTACAGGGGTCTATGGCTACACCTTC	CASSATGVYGYTF
-	-	TRBV3-1/TRBV3-2	TRBJ2-1	TGTGCCAGCAGCCAAGTAGCCACTAGTCGTTGGTTGAGCAATGAGCAGTTCTTC	CASSQVATSRWLSNEQFF
-	-	TRBV6-2/TRBV6-3	TRBJ1-4	TGTGCCAGCCGCCCCTTTTACAGTAATGAAAAACTGTTTTTT	CASRPFYSNEKLFF
-	-	TRBV7-2	TRBJ2-5	TGTGCCAGCAGCTTAGCAGTGCGGGGTATGGGGACCCAGTACTTC	CASSLAVRGMGTQYF